A single sample gave rise to the 32 T cell receptor beta chains below, sequenced in a study of blood T cell repertoires in COVID-19. Assay: immunoSEQ multiplex PCR; the TCRdb copy retains only in-frame clones and omits some. The profile covers some 270,000 clones, with 65% to 85% appearing a single time and approximately 14% taken by the ten largest. The specimen was peripheral blood. The receptors come from a person aged 65-85 years with COVID-19, enrolled during active disease.

The V call is TRBV19, the J call TRBJ1-5; maybe TRBD1 (5 bases). Trimming removed 6 bases at V and 6 bases at J, with 12 bases between. This CDR3 is 13 amino acids long. CDR1 LNHDA and CDR2 SQIVND come from the germline V gene (reference sequence). CDR3 coding DNA: TGTGCCAGTAGCGGGGGGTTGATTCAGCCCCAGCATTTT. Translation: CASSGGLIQPQHF.

This clone was seen more than once but under ten times. Other DNA sequences from this sample encode an identical CDR3 as well. The chain has TRBV5-4 and TRBJ2-5; 7 nucleotides agree with TRBD2. Germline CDR1 and CDR2: SGHNT and YYREEE (reference sequence). The J segment lost 1 base and the V segment lost 4 bases, leaving 7 bases of the junction unmatched. The CDR3 is 15 amino acids. The CDR3: CASSRTSGAQETQYF. The CDR3 DNA follows: TGTGCCAGCAGCCGAACAAGCGGGGCCCAAGAGACCCAGTACTTC. The whole variable domain, filled in from reference TRBV5-4 and TRBJ2-5, reads ETGVTQSPTHLIKTRGQQVTLRCSSQSGHNTVSWYQQALGQGPQFIFQYYREEENGRGNFPPRFSGLQFPNYSSELNVNALELDDSALYLCASSRTSGAQETQYFGPGTRLLVL.

This clone was observed a handful of times. The rearrangement links TRBV5-4 to TRBJ2-7; 7 bases map to TRBD2. V lost 1 base, J lost 0 bases, and 1 base stayed unmatched. This CDR3 is 14 amino acids long. Looked up from germline, CDR1 is SGHNT and CDR2 is YYREEE (reference sequence). As DNA, the CDR3 is TGTGCCAGCAGCTTGTGGGGGGGCTCCTACGAGCAGTACTTC. Translating gives CASSLWGGSYEQYF.

The chain has TRBV5-4 and TRBJ2-7; D is perhaps TRBD1 (6 bases). The CDR3 totals 13 residues. Germline-derived CDR1 and CDR2 are SGHNT and YYREEE (reference sequence). Deletions cut 4 bases from V and 7 bases from J, with 15 bases between. The CDR3 protein is CASSPPSQGEQYF. CDR3 nucleotide sequence: TGTGCCAGCAGCCCACCCTCTCAGGGGGAGCAGTACTTC.

A few counts support this clone. V and J are TRBV5-1 and TRBJ1-4; TRBD1 matches at 11 bases. Germline CDR1 SGHRS, CDR2 YFSETQ. This CDR3 has 17 residues. With 0 bases clipped from V and 7 bases from J, the junction kept 8 bases outside the gene matches. The CDR3 DNA sequence: TGCGCCAGCAGCTTGGATTGGACAGGGGGCAGAGGTGAAAAACTGTTTTTT. Protein: CASSLDWTGGRGEKLFF.

The chain recombines TRBV7-8 with TRBJ1-4; 10 bases line up with TRBD1. CDR3 length equals 17 residues. From germline, CDR1 is SGHVS and CDR2 FQNEAQ. V gave up 3 bases and J gave up 5 bases; unmatched junction bases: 9. The DNA for the CDR3 is TGTGCCAGCAGCTTTCCGGGACAGGGGATCAAGAATGAAAAACTGTTTTTT. This translates into CASSFPGQGIKNEKLFF.

The CDR3 reads CASSELTGPGSPLHF. As DNA, the CDR3 is TGTGCCAGCAGTGAACTGACAGGACCCGGTTCACCCCTCCACTTT. The J gene is TRBJ1-6, the V gene TRBV6-1; D may be TRBD1 (6 bases). CDR1 and CDR2 (germline): MNHNS, SASEGT. V dropped 2 bases and J dropped 9 bases, with 14 bases sitting between them. The CDR3 consists of 15 residues.

This clone was found once. The rearrangement joins TRBV5-6 to TRBJ2-1; D is perhaps TRBD2 (6 bases). This CDR3 comprises 17 residues. Per the germline V gene, CDR1 is SGHDT and CDR2 is YYEEEE. Trimming removed 2 bases from V and 0 bases from J, with 15 bases in between. The CDR3 sequence is CASSFLSGSNSYNEQFF. DNA of the CDR3: TGTGCCAGCAGCTTTCTGTCCGGGAGTAACTCCTACAATGAGCAGTTCTTC.

The chain uses TRBV7-8 and TRBJ1-3, with D uncertain. The CDR3 contains 17 residues. The V gene's germline CDR1 is SGHVS and CDR2 FQNEAQ. Trimming stripped 2 bases from V and 0 bases from J, with 14 bases between. This CDR3 is CASSLSITAGSGNTIYF. The CDR3 DNA follows: TGTGCCAGCAGCTTAAGCATAACCGCTGGCTCTGGAAACACCATATATTTT.

V gene TRBV7-2 combines with J gene TRBJ2-3, with D perhaps TRBD1 (6 bases). CDR1 SGHTA and CDR2 FQGNSA come from the germline V gene. The CDR3 is made up of 17 amino acids. Trimming took 1 base from V and 6 from J, leaving 20 bases between them. CDR3 DNA: TGTGCCAGCAGCTTAGGGGCCACAGGGCCGGCCGCGGATACGCAGTATTTT. Residues: CASSLGATGPAADTQYF.

A single count supports this clone. The gene calls are TRBV6-2 or TRBV6-3 and TRBJ2-5; possibly TRBD2 for D (5 bases). This CDR3 is built from 13 residues. V was clipped by 8 bases and J by 5 bases, with 15 bases between them. The germline V gene has CDR1 MNHEY and CDR2 SVGEGT. The CDR3 DNA reads as TGTGCCAGCCGCCCACCTAGCAGGGAGACCCAGTACTTC. Its protein is CASRPPSRETQYF.

The chain couples TRBV29-1 to TRBJ2-1; TRBD2 matches 11 bases. The germline V gene has CDR1 SQVTM and CDR2 ANQGSEA. The CDR3 runs 15 residues. The junction had 13 bases not matched to a gene; V was cut back by 3 bases and J by 12 bases. CDR3 in amino acids: CSVDPREGLAGGQFF. The DNA of the CDR3 is TGCAGCGTTGACCCTAGAGAGGGGCTAGCGGGAGGGCAGTTCTTC.

The chain uses TRBV11-2 and TRBJ1-4, with 9 bases lining up with TRBD1. The CDR3 has 17 residues. Looked up from germline, CDR1 is SGHAT and CDR2 is FQNNGV. The trim removed 5 bases at V and 8 bases at J, leaving 15 bases unmatched. In DNA, the CDR3 is TGTGCCAGCAGCCCGAGTGGGACAGGGCTTCGAAGGGAAAAACTGTTTTTT. This translates into CASSPSGTGLRREKLFF.

The sample holds one count of this clone. The chain has TRBV19 and TRBJ2-1, with D perhaps TRBD2 (6 bases). This CDR3 has 15 residues. Germline-derived CDR1 and CDR2 are LNHDA and SQIVND (reference sequence). The V end lost 4 bases, the J end lost 2 bases, and 12 bases lay between the germline ends. DNA of the CDR3: TGTGCCAGTAGTACCCCAACGGGGGCCTACAATGAGCAGTTCTTC. Translating gives CASSTPTGAYNEQFF.

The CDR3 DNA reads as TGTGCCACCAGCAGTCAGGGTACTGAAGCTTTCTTT. The encoded protein is CATSSQGTEAFF. The chain joins TRBV15 to TRBJ1-1; tentative D call: TRBD1 (5 bases). The CDR3 runs 12 residues. Germline V lookup: CDR1 LNHNV, CDR2 YYDKDF (reference sequence). With 3 bases removed from V and 5 bases from J, the gap between germline ends came to 7 bases.

V is TRBV7-2 and J is TRBJ2-7, with TRBD2 matching over 8 bases. With V trimmed by 4 bases and J by 9 bases, 8 bases remained unmatched. The germline V gene encodes CDR1 SGHTA and CDR2 FQGNSA. CDR3 size: 13 residues. DNA for the CDR3: TGTGCCAGCAGCTCTCCCCTACTAGCGGTGCAGTACTTC. Its translation: CASSSPLLAVQYF.

This chain joins TRBV9 and TRBJ1-3; TRBD1 matches at 12 bases. The J segment lost 4 bases and the V segment lost 4 bases, leaving 9 bases of the junction unmatched. Germline V gene data show CDR1 as SGDLS and CDR2 as YYNGEE. The CDR3 extends over 17 amino acids. The CDR3 protein is CASSPSGTGGVGNTIYF. The DNA for the CDR3 is TGTGCCAGCAGCCCCTCCGGGACAGGGGGCGTAGGAAACACCATATATTTT.

The rearrangement links TRBV28 to TRBJ2-1, with 11 nucleotides matching TRBD2. Per germline, CDR1 MDHEN and CDR2 SYDVKM. The junction had 6 bases not matched to a gene; V was cut back by 2 bases and J by 0 bases. The length of the CDR3 is 18 residues. For the CDR3, the DNA is TGTGCCAGCAGTTTAAGGGTCGGGACTAGCGGCTCCTACAATGAGCAGTTCTTC. Protein sequence: CASSLRVGTSGSYNEQFF.

The chain recombines TRBV19 with TRBJ1-5; 10 bases agree with TRBD1. With V trimmed by 3 bases and J by 7 bases, 12 bases remained unmatched. Germline V lookup: CDR1 LNHDA, CDR2 SQIVND (reference sequence). This CDR3 comprises 17 residues. The CDR3 here is CASSIYRDRGMEQPQHF. The DNA for the CDR3 is TGTGCCAGTAGTATCTATAGGGACAGGGGCATGGAACAGCCCCAGCATTTT.

CDR3 nucleotides: TGTGCCAGCTCACCACCGACAGTAACCAGCAATCAGCCCCAGCATTTT. Its protein is CASSPPTVTSNQPQHF. The chain has TRBV18 and TRBJ1-5, with D perhaps TRBD1 (5 bases). V was cut by 0 bases and J by 1 base, with 10 bases left in between. The length of the CDR3 is 16 residues. Germline V gives CDR1 KGHSH, CDR2 LQKENI.

This clone appeared a few times. The chain recombines TRBV5-1 with TRBJ1-6; possible D gene TRBD1, 6 bases. Germline-derived CDR1 and CDR2 are SGHRS and YFSETQ. V lost 3 bases, J lost 10 bases, and 11 bases lay in between. The CDR3 has 13 amino acids. DNA of the CDR3: TGCGCCAGCAGCTGGGACATATCCTCACCCCTCCACTTT. Its translation is CASSWDISSPLHF.

About this clone itself: It may be a read error: a sequence one base away is much more abundant. The rearrangement uses TRBV19 and TRBJ1-2; no reliable D call. The CDR3 has 13 amino acids. Germline V CDR1 and CDR2: LNHDA, SQIVND (reference sequence). CDR3 sequence reads: CASSIFVNYDYTF. CDR3 DNA: TGTGCCAGTAGTATCTTCGTAAACTATGACTACACCTTC.

The chain recombines TRBV7-3 with TRBJ2-1, with 16 bases that match TRBD2. The CDR3 is 18 amino acids. The V gene end was trimmed by 5 bases and the J gene end by 7 bases; junction bases not matched to a gene: 11. In germline, CDR1 is SGHTA, CDR2 FQGTGA. This CDR3 is CASSPAPGLAGGPNEQFF. CDR3 in DNA: TGTGCCAGCAGCCCAGCACCGGGACTAGCGGGGGGGCCTAATGAGCAGTTCTTC.

The chain carries TRBV6-5 and TRBJ2-1; TRBD1 is a possible D gene (6 bases). V lost 6 bases and J lost 5, with 11 bases in between. The CDR3 spans 13 residues. Germline assignment: CDR1 MNHEY and CDR2 SVGAGI. The CDR3 bases are TGTGCCAGCAGCACGACAGGAGACAATGAGCAGTTCTTC. Its protein is CASSTTGDNEQFF.

The rearrangement uses TRBV9 and TRBJ2-1; 8 bases are a match to TRBD2. Unmatched junction bases numbered 4, after V lost 4 bases and J lost 1 base. CDR3 size: 15 residues. Germline V gene sequence: CDR1 SGDLS, CDR2 YYNGEE. The CDR3 DNA reads TGTGCCAGCAGCCCAACGGGAGGGTCCTACAATGAGCAGTTCTTC. This gives the protein CASSPTGGSYNEQFF.

This clone was observed a single time. The rearrangement uses TRBV27 and TRBJ2-7; TRBD2 is a possible D gene (5 bases). There are 14 residues in the CDR3. V was pared by 3 bases and J by 0 bases, with 9 bases between. Per the germline V gene, CDR1 is MNHEY and CDR2 is SMNVEV (reference sequence). Here the CDR3 DNA reads TGTGCCAGCAGTTTTGAAGGGAGCTCCTACGAGCAGTACTTC. Its translation: CASSFEGSSYEQYF.

This sequence joins TRBV13 and TRBJ2-3; D remains unclear. This CDR3 spans 14 amino acids. Germline V gives CDR1 PRHDT, CDR2 FYEKMQ (reference sequence). V gave up 5 bases and J gave up 0 bases, with 9 bases separating them. For the CDR3, the DNA is TGTGCCAGCAGCCGCGAACTTAGCACAGATACGCAGTATTTT. Its translation: CASSRELSTDTQYF. The variable domain in full, completed from reference TRBV13 and TRBJ2-3, reads AAGVIQSPRHLIKEKRETATLKCYPIPRHDTVYWYQQGPGQDPQFLISFYEKMQSDKGSIPDRFSAQQFSDYHSELNMSSLELGDSALYFCASSRELSTDTQYFGPGTRLTVL.

The gene calls are TRBV4-3 and TRBJ2-2; D is perhaps TRBD2 (5 bases). Germline-derived CDR1 and CDR2 are LGHNA and YSLEER. Trimming took 2 bases from V and 5 from J, leaving 18 bases between them. This CDR3 spans 17 amino acids. The CDR3 DNA reads as TGCGCCAGCAGCCAACTCCGCGGGCCAGGCCAGACCGGGGAGCTGTTTTTT. This codes for CASSQLRGPGQTGELFF.

J is TRBJ1-5 and V is TRBV4-1; 7 bases are shared with TRBD1. Germline trimming cut 4 bases from V and 10 bases from J; bases unmatched to any gene: 13. Germline CDR1 MGHRA, CDR2 YSYEKL. The CDR3 length is 15 residues. The CDR3 nucleotides are TGCGCCAGCAGCCCTCCCGACAGGGACCATGTCCCCCAGCATTTT. Its translation is CASSPPDRDHVPQHF.

J is TRBJ1-6 and V is TRBV27, with no clear D. Trimming stripped 1 base from V and 0 bases from J, with 13 bases between. This CDR3 contains 18 residues. The germline gives CDR1 MNHEY, CDR2 SMNVEV (reference sequence). The CDR3 DNA is TGTGCCAGCAGTTTATTCCGAGACACCCGCTCCTATAATTCACCCCTCCACTTT. Protein product: CASSLFRDTRSYNSPLHF.

The gene calls are TRBV7-2 and TRBJ2-7; tentatively, D is TRBD2 (6 bases). Germline loops: CDR1 SGHTA, CDR2 FQGNSA. The V and J ends lost 3 bases and 7 bases respectively, with 13 bases between them. The CDR3 has 13 residues. This CDR3 is CASSFLTGGEQYF. CDR3 coding DNA: TGTGCCAGCAGCTTCTTAACTGGGGGGGAGCAGTACTTC.

This sequence joins TRBV11-3 and TRBJ2-7; 7 nucleotides agree with TRBD1. The junction had 6 bases not matched to a gene; V was cut back by 4 bases and J by 3 bases. CDR3 length: 14 residues. CDR1 and CDR2 (germline): SGHNT, YENEEA. CDR3 DNA: TGTGCCAGCAGCTCTCCGGGACAGCTCTACGAGCAGTACTTC. As protein: CASSSPGQLYEQYF.